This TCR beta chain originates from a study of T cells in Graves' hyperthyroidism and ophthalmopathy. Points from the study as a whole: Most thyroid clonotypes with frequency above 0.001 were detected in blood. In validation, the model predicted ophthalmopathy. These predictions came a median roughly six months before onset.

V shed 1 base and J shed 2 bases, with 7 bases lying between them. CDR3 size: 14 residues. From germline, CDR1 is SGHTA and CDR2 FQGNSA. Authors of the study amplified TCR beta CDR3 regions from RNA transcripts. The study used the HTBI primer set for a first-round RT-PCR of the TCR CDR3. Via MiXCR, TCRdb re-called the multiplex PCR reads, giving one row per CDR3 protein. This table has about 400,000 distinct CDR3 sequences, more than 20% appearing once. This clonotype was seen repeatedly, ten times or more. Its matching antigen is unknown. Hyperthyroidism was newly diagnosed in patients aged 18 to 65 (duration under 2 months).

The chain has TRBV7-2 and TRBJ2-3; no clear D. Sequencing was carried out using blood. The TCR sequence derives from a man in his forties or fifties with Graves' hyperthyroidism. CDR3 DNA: TGTGCCAGCAGCTTAGGCCCCTTCACAGATACGCAGTATTTT. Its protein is CASSLGPFTDTQYF.